Listed here are 21 T cell receptor beta chains from one sample, sequenced in a study of identical twins. MiXCR was run by TCRdb on the 5' RACE reads, yielding one entry per CDR3 protein. The table shows approximately 410,000 distinct CDR3 sequences, with 18% occurring only once. Sequencing used naive T cells sorted from blood. The receptors stem from a middle-aged man in good health.

The genes are TRBV6-1 and TRBJ2-6; weak D call: TRBD1 (6 bases). Germline values: CDR1 MNHNS, CDR2 SASEGT. The CDR3 is 16 amino acids. Trimming left V 6 bases short and J 0 bases short, with 12 bases between. This CDR3 reads CASSMGQTSGANVLTF. As DNA, the CDR3 is TGTGCCAGCAGCATGGGACAAACCTCTGGGGCCAACGTCCTGACTTTC.

V gene TRBV4-3 combines with J gene TRBJ2-2; the D gene is possibly TRBD1 (5 bases). CDR1 LGHNA and CDR2 YSLEER come from the germline V gene. The CDR3 consists of 14 residues. Between the trimmed V and J ends, which lost 2 bases and 7 bases, there was a span of 11 bases. The DNA for the CDR3 is TGCGCCAGCAGCCAATCCTGGGGCAGCGGGGAGCTGTTTTTT. The encoded protein is CASSQSWGSGELFF.

Ten or more counts support this clonotype. This chain uses TRBV27 with TRBJ1-2, with 7 bases that match TRBD1. V shed 10 bases and J 2 bases; nucleotides not matched to a gene: 16. Germline V gives CDR1 MNHEY, CDR2 SMNVEV (reference sequence). This CDR3 contains 16 residues. The chain's CDR3 is CATLVPGTVGNYGYTF. The CDR3 bases are TGTGCCACCCTTGTCCCCGGGACAGTCGGCAACTATGGCTACACCTTC.

This clonotype came up many times. V gene TRBV4-3 combines with J gene TRBJ2-2; D not certain. Trimming removed 2 bases at V and 5 bases at J, with 3 bases between. CDR3 length equals 12 residues. Germline V gives CDR1 LGHNA, CDR2 YSLEER. This CDR3 is CASSQQTGELFF. The CDR3 coding sequence is TGCGCCAGCAGCCAACAGACCGGGGAGCTGTTTTTT.

This clonotype was counted between two and nine times. The chain employs TRBV6-2 or TRBV6-3 and TRBJ1-2; perhaps TRBD1 as D (5 bases). V was trimmed by 4 bases and J by 0 bases, leaving 12 bases between them. Germline loops: CDR1 MNHEY, CDR2 SVGEGT. The CDR3 contains 15 residues. CDR3 protein: CASSSLRQTNYGYTF. DNA of the CDR3: TGTGCCAGCAGTTCGCTCCGACAGACTAACTATGGCTACACCTTC.

In this sample, this clonotype turned up a few times. J is TRBJ2-7 and V is TRBV20-1, with 8 bases aligning to TRBD1. CDR3 size: 16 residues. The germline V gene encodes CDR1 DFQATT and CDR2 SNEGSKA (reference sequence). V was clipped by 5 bases and J by 2 bases; unmatched bases: 14. Written as DNA, the CDR3 is TGCAGTGCTTTCCGGGACAGGACCCTCTATACCTACGAGCAGTACTTC. Its protein product is CSAFRDRTLYTYEQYF.

This clonotype occurred many times. The chain links TRBV12-3 or TRBV12-4 to TRBJ1-5, with D possibly TRBD1 on 5 matching bases. With 6 bases removed from V and 1 base from J, the gap between germline ends came to 13 bases. This CDR3 comprises 15 residues. CDR3 nucleotides: TGTGCCAGCAGGGGGCCCTTGGGGAGCAATCAGCCCCAGCATTTT. Protein sequence: CASRGPLGSNQPQHF.

The V call is TRBV29-1, the J call TRBJ2-7; 13 positions match TRBD2. Trimming took 8 bases from V and 5 from J; bases not matched to a gene: 6. The CDR3 covers 13 residues. Germline V gives CDR1 SQVTM, CDR2 ANQGSEA. CDR3: CSIGLAGDNEQYF. The CDR3, as DNA: TGCAGCATTGGACTAGCGGGAGATAACGAGCAGTACTTC.

This clonotype was found a few times. The J gene is TRBJ2-1, the V gene TRBV20-1, with D uncertain. The CDR3 contains 16 residues. Trimming removed 3 bases from V and 7 bases from J, with 22 bases in between. The germline V gene has CDR1 DFQATT and CDR2 SNEGSKA (reference sequence). The CDR3 region is CSASTWNPVNSNEQFF. The CDR3 nucleotides are TGCAGTGCTAGTACATGGAACCCCGTTAACTCAAATGAGCAGTTCTTC.

The gene calls are TRBV6-5 and TRBJ2-7; D perhaps matches TRBD1 (5 bases). The germline V gene has CDR1 MNHEY and CDR2 SVGAGI. CDR3 length: 14 amino acids. V was clipped by 0 bases and J by 5 bases, with 11 bases between them. In DNA, the CDR3 is TGTGCCAGCAGTTACTCGTCCAGGGTACACGAGCAGTACTTC. Protein product: CASSYSSRVHEQYF.

This chain joins TRBV29-1 and TRBJ2-5; D is unclear. The ends were cut back, 7 bases at V and 0 bases at J, with 12 bases in the middle. Germline V gene sequence: CDR1 SQVTM, CDR2 ANQGSEA. This CDR3 is built from 13 residues. The CDR3 sequence: CSASRTHQETQYF. The CDR3 nucleotides are TGCAGCGCCAGTAGGACGCACCAAGAGACCCAGTACTTC.

This clonotype came up many times. This rearrangement joins TRBV10-3 to TRBJ2-7; maybe TRBD1 (7 bases). The V gene's germline CDR1 is ENHRY and CDR2 SYGVKD. V lost 4 bases and J lost 1, with 11 bases in between. This CDR3 comprises 14 residues. The CDR3 DNA reads TGTGCCATCAGTGCGCAGGGGGGATCCTACGAGCAGTACTTC. Translation gives CAISAQGGSYEQYF.

Written as DNA, the CDR3 is TGCAGTGCTAGACTCTTTGCGCAGGGTGCTGAAGCTTTCTTT. Translating it yields CSARLFAQGAEAFF. The rearrangement links TRBV20-1 to TRBJ1-1, with D possibly TRBD1 on 5 matching bases. Trimming stripped 2 bases from V and 6 bases from J, with 16 bases between. The CDR3 has 14 residues. Germline CDR1 DFQATT, CDR2 SNEGSKA (reference sequence).

Only a few counts were recorded for this clonotype. V is TRBV7-9 and J is TRBJ2-3; no reliable D call. The CDR3 is made up of 13 amino acids. Germline CDR1 and CDR2: SEHNR and FQNEAQ (reference sequence). Trimming pared 7 bases from V and 1 base from J, leaving 9 bases between. The CDR3 reads CASKGIGTDTQYF. CDR3 nucleotide sequence: TGTGCCAGCAAGGGAATCGGCACAGATACGCAGTATTTT.

This chain uses TRBV7-9 with TRBJ2-2; D not certain. Trimming removed 3 bases at V and 4 bases at J, with 6 bases between. The V gene's germline CDR1 is SEHNR and CDR2 FQNEAQ (reference sequence). The CDR3 contains 13 residues. CDR3 nucleotides: TGTGCCAGCAGCTTGATAGCCACCGGGGAGCTGTTTTTT. It specifies CASSLIATGELFF.

Written as DNA, the CDR3 is TGTGCCAGCAGCCGACAGGCTATCGGCTACACCTTC. Residues: CASSRQAIGYTF. The rearrangement uses TRBV7-2 and TRBJ1-2, with D possibly being TRBD1 (6 bases). Germline V gene sequence: CDR1 SGHTA, CDR2 FQGNSA. The CDR3 covers 12 residues. The V gene lost 5 bases and the J gene lost 8 bases, with 12 bases spanning the gap.

A note on this clonotype: A read error is the likely source, as a far larger clone sits one nucleotide away. The CDR3 does not end in the conserved phenylalanine or tryptophan, so this is likely a read error. V and J are TRBV5-1 and TRBJ2-7, with 11 bases lining up with TRBD1. Germline V lookup: CDR1 SGHRS, CDR2 YFSETQ. Trimming at V came to 2 bases and at J to 3 bases, leaving 1 base not matched to a gene. CDR3 length equals 14 residues. CDR3 bases: TGCGCCAGCAGCTTCGGGACAGGGGGCTACGAGCAGTACTCC. Translation: CASSFGTGGYEQYS.

V is TRBV7-2 and J is TRBJ2-5; 8 bases agree with TRBD2. Unmatched junction bases numbered 12, after V lost 5 bases and J lost 4 bases. Germline V gives CDR1 SGHTA, CDR2 FQGNSA. CDR3 length: 16 residues. This CDR3 is CASSTSSGAGGETQYF. Written as DNA, the CDR3 is TGTGCCAGCAGCACATCCTCAGGGGCGGGGGGAGAGACCCAGTACTTC.

This chain uses TRBV12-3 or TRBV12-4 with TRBJ1-3; no reliable D call. This CDR3 contains 15 residues. The V gene lost 2 bases and the J gene lost 8 bases, with 16 bases spanning the gap. The CDR3 protein is CASSLRPSVGYTIYF. In DNA form, the CDR3 reads TGTGCCAGCAGTTTAAGGCCCTCGGTGGGTTACACCATATATTTT.

This sequence joins TRBV7-8 and TRBJ2-1; D is unclear. Trimming removed 8 bases at V and 2 bases at J, with 7 bases between. CDR1 SGHVS and CDR2 FQNEAQ come from the germline V gene. The CDR3 runs to 12 residues. The CDR3 loop reads CASGLTYNEQFF. In DNA, the CDR3 is TGTGCCAGCGGGCTTACCTACAATGAGCAGTTCTTC.

This clonotype was seen at least ten times. The J gene is TRBJ2-7, the V gene TRBV20-1, with 7 positions matching TRBD1. Germline V gives CDR1 DFQATT, CDR2 SNEGSKA (reference sequence). The CDR3 contains 13 residues. Trimming removed 2 bases from V and 2 bases from J; junction bases left unmatched: 3. The CDR3 sequence is CSARSGTAYEQYF. As DNA, the CDR3 is TGCAGTGCTAGATCAGGGACAGCCTACGAGCAGTACTTC.